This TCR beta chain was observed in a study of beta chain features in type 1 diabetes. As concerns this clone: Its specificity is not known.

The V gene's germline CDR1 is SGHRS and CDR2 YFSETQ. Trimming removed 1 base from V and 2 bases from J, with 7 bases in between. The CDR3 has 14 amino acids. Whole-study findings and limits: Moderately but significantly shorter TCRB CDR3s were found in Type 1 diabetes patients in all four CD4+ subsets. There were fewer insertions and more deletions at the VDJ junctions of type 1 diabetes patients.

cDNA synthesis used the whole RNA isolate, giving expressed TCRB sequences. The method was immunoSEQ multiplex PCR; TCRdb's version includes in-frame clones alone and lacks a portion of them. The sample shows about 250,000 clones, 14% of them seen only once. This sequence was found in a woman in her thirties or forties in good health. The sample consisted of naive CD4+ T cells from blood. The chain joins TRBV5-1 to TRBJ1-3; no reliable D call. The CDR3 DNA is TGCGCCAGCAGCTTGAGCCAAGCTGGAAACACCATATATTTT. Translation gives CASSLSQAGNTIYF. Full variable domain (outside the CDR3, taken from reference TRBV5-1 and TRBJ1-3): KAGVTQTPRYLIKTRGQQVTLSCSPISGHRSVSWYQQTPGQGLQFLFEYFSETQRNKGNFPGRFSGRQFSNSRSEMNVSTLELGDSALYLCASSLSQAGNTIYFGEGSWLTVV.